A single sample is the source of the 24 T cell receptor beta chains below, sequenced in a study of cytomegalovirus exposure and HLA in healthy donors. The PCR employed 60 Vbeta primers together with 13 Jbeta primers. Generated by immunoSEQ multiplex PCR, the TCRdb table keeps only in-frame clones and is missing some. Among approximately 70,000 clones listed, around 70% were seen once. Material for sequencing was PBMCs. The receptors here all came from a human donor in good health.

The chain uses TRBV18 and TRBJ2-3; perhaps TRBD1 as D (5 bases). V lost 3 bases, J lost 6 bases, and 7 bases lay in between. The CDR3 runs to 12 residues. Germline CDR1 reads KGHSH; CDR2 reads LQKENI. CDR3 DNA: TGTGCCAGCTCACCGAAGGGGGATACGCAGTATTTT. Amino acids: CASSPKGDTQYF.

This clone is labeled medium-sized. This chain joins TRBV7-9 and TRBJ1-1; maybe TRBD1 (5 bases). The V gene's germline CDR1 is SEHNR and CDR2 FQNEAQ (reference sequence). Deletions cut 3 bases from V and 1 base from J, with 12 bases between. The CDR3 totals 15 residues. CDR3 nucleotide sequence: TGTGCCAGCAGCTTGGCGGGACTACCGAACACTGAAGCTTTCTTT. This encodes CASSLAGLPNTEAFF. Using reference TRBV7-9 and TRBJ1-1 for the parts outside the CDR3, the full variable domain is DTGVSQNPRHKITKRGQNVTFRCDPISEHNRLYWYRQTLGQGPEFLTYFQNEAQLEKSRLLSDRFSAERPKGSFSTLEIQRTEQGDSAMYLCASSLAGLPNTEAFFGQGTRLTVV.

This sequence joins TRBV10-2 and TRBJ2-2; 8 bases agree with TRBD1. This CDR3 region has 14 residues. The germline V gene encodes CDR1 WSHSY and CDR2 SAAADI. V lost 6 bases, J lost 2 bases, and 2 bases stayed unmatched. As DNA, the CDR3 is TGCGCCAGCAGGCAGGGGGCTAACACCGGGGAGCTGTTTTTT. Residues: CASRQGANTGELFF.

The V call is TRBV5-6, the J call TRBJ1-1, with D perhaps TRBD1 (5 bases). The germline gives CDR1 SGHDT, CDR2 YYEEEE. The CDR3 contains 14 residues. V lost 1 base to trimming and J lost 6 bases, with 13 bases between them. The CDR3 reads CASSLPGGYAEAFF. The CDR3 DNA follows: TGTGCCAGCAGCTTGCCGGGGGGATATGCTGAAGCTTTCTTT.

This chain links TRBV5-8 with TRBJ2-5; perhaps TRBD2 as D (7 bases). Looked up from germline, CDR1 is SGHTS and CDR2 is YDEGEE. V shed 5 bases and J shed 9 bases, with 23 bases lying between them. This CDR3 is 15 amino acids long. In DNA form, the CDR3 reads TGTGCCAGCAGTCGAACCGGCGGGGGAGAGGGGGCCCAGTACTTC. This translates into CASSRTGGGEGAQYF.

The chain recombines TRBV5-1 with TRBJ2-7, with 7 bases matching TRBD1. CDR3 length equals 15 residues. Germline CDR1 SGHRS, CDR2 YFSETQ. V lost 1 base, J lost 2 bases, and 6 bases stayed unmatched. The CDR3 DNA is TGCGCCAGCAGCTTGAATAGTCAGGGGGCCTACGAGCAGTACTTC. Its translation is CASSLNSQGAYEQYF.

V usage is TRBV11-3 and J usage is TRBJ2-2; D is possibly TRBD1 (5 bases). The ends were cut back, 0 bases at V and 0 bases at J, with 8 bases in the middle. The CDR3 length is 16 residues. The germline CDR1 and CDR2 sequences are SGHNT and YENEEA. The CDR3 bases are TGTGCCAGCAGCTTAGATGGACAAGCGAACACCGGGGAGCTGTTTTTT. As protein: CASSLDGQANTGELFF.

The V call is TRBV9, the J call TRBJ2-1; 10 nucleotides agree with TRBD2. The CDR3 contains 16 residues. V was pared by 4 bases and J by 7 bases, with 11 bases of the junction left unmatched. Germline V gene sequence: CDR1 SGDLS, CDR2 YYNGEE. CDR3 nucleotides: TGTGCCAGCAGCCCTCATCCCGGGACTAGCGAAAATGAGCAGTTCTTC. Its translation: CASSPHPGTSENEQFF. Full variable domain (outside the CDR3, taken from reference TRBV9 and TRBJ2-1): DSGVTQTPKHLITATGQRVTLRCSPRSGDLSVYWYQQSLDQGLQFLIQYYNGEERAKGNILERFSAQQFPDLHSELNLSSLELGDSALYFCASSPHPGTSENEQFFGPGTRLTVL.

This chain joins TRBV6-6 and TRBJ2-7, with 10 bases matching TRBD2. Germline V gene data show CDR1 as MNHNY and CDR2 as SVGAGI (reference sequence). The CDR3 totals 14 residues. V trimming: 6 bases; J trimming: 0 bases; junction bases outside the gene matches: 2. CDR3 region: CASRVAGGSYEQYF. CDR3 DNA sequence: TGTGCCAGCAGGGTAGCGGGAGGCTCCTACGAGCAGTACTTC.

The V and J genes are TRBV5-4 and TRBJ2-1; TRBD2 agrees at 11 bases. The CDR3 is made up of 15 amino acids. The V and J ends lost 5 bases and 7 bases, in that order; junction bases with no gene match: 8. CDR1 is SGHNT and CDR2 is YYREEE in the germline V gene (reference sequence). CDR3 bases: TGTGCCAGCAGTCTTACTAGCGGGAGTCTTAATGAGCAGTTCTTC. This translates into CASSLTSGSLNEQFF.

The chain couples TRBV6-1 to TRBJ1-3; D is ambiguous. The V gene's germline CDR1 is MNHNS and CDR2 SASEGT. With 5 bases removed from V and 0 bases from J, the gap between germline ends came to 11 bases. The CDR3 loop spans 15 amino acids. DNA for the CDR3: TGTGCCAGCAGTCAGGTAGTGCTCTCTGGAAACACCATATATTTT. Its protein product is CASSQVVLSGNTIYF.

V gene TRBV6-5 combines with J gene TRBJ2-1; the match to TRBD2 covers 7 bases. With 6 bases clipped from V and 8 bases from J, the junction kept 13 bases outside the gene matches. The CDR3 is 15 amino acids. Germline V gene lookup returns CDR1 MNHEY and CDR2 SVGAGI. CDR3 loop: CASRPFAGAWDEQFF. Written as DNA, the CDR3 is TGTGCCAGCAGACCCTTTGCGGGAGCTTGGGATGAGCAGTTCTTC.

This chain connects TRBV5-5 to TRBJ1-5, with 7 bases that match TRBD1. J gave up 2 bases and V 1 base, and 0 bases lay outside the gene matches. The CDR3 totals 14 residues. Germline V gene lookup returns CDR1 SGHKS and CDR2 YYEKEE (reference sequence). CDR3 protein: CASSLTGGNQPQHF. The CDR3 region has the DNA TGTGCCAGCAGCTTGACAGGGGGCAATCAGCCCCAGCATTTT. Based on the CDR3 plus reference TRBV5-5 and TRBJ1-5, the full variable domain is DAGVTQSPTHLIKTRGQQVTLRCSPISGHKSVSWYQQVLGQGPQFIFQYYEKEERGRGNFPDRFSARQFPNYSSELNVNALLLGDSALYLCASSLTGGNQPQHFGDGTRLSIL.

The chain recombines TRBV7-2 with TRBJ1-2, with TRBD1 matching 8 bases. The CDR3 sequence is 13 residues long. J lost 3 bases, V lost 4 bases, and 1 base had no gene match. CDR1 SGHTA and CDR2 FQGNSA come from the germline V gene. The CDR3 nucleotides read TGTGCCAGCAGCTCGGGACAGGACTATGGCTACACCTTC. It encodes CASSSGQDYGYTF.

In its sample, this clone was seen a few times. The chain is built from TRBV7-9 and TRBJ1-5; weak D call: TRBD1 (5 bases). V was trimmed by 4 bases and J by 0 bases, leaving 13 bases between them. This CDR3 contains 16 residues. Per the germline V gene, CDR1 is SEHNR and CDR2 is FQNEAQ (reference sequence). The chain's CDR3 is CASSSSGGDSNQPQHF. The CDR3 coding sequence is TGTGCCAGCAGCTCATCCGGGGGGGATAGCAATCAGCCCCAGCATTTT.

This clone showed up just a few times. The chain couples TRBV6-6 to TRBJ2-1; 9 bases map to TRBD2. The germline CDR1 and CDR2 sequences are MNHNY and SVGAGI (reference sequence). The CDR3 is 12 amino acids. The DNA for the CDR3 is TGTGCTGGGGGTAGCGGGAGCAATGAGCAGTTCTTC. Protein: CAGGSGSNEQFF.

This sequence joins TRBV2 and TRBJ2-1; TRBD1 matches at 8 bases. Per the germline V gene, CDR1 is SNHLY and CDR2 is FYNNEI. Unmatched junction bases numbered 8, after V lost 2 bases and J lost 2 bases. This CDR3 spans 17 amino acids. The CDR3 nucleotides read TGTGCCAGCAGTGAAACCCTCGGACAGGGCCCCTACAATGAGCAGTTCTTC. It encodes CASSETLGQGPYNEQFF.

The J gene is TRBJ1-1, the V gene TRBV19; weak D call: TRBD1 (5 bases). V gave up 0 bases and J gave up 8 bases, with 19 bases separating them. In germline, CDR1 is LNHDA, CDR2 SQIVND (reference sequence). This CDR3 contains 16 residues. The CDR3 DNA reads TGTGCCAGTAGTATAGATCTAGGGACTTTTCGGGGGGAAGCTTTCTTT. It translates to CASSIDLGTFRGEAFF.

The CDR3 sequence: CASSRKRGAIKDEKLFF. The CDR3 region has the DNA TGTGCCAGCAGTCGTAAACGGGGTGCAATAAAGGATGAAAAACTGTTTTTT. The chain is built from TRBV13 and TRBJ1-4; D is unclear. CDR1 is PRHDT and CDR2 is FYEKMQ in the germline V gene (reference sequence). V was clipped by 6 bases and J by 6 bases, with 23 bases between them. The CDR3 loop spans 17 amino acids.

The chain combines TRBV5-1 with TRBJ2-2, with TRBD2 identical over 10 bases. The CDR3 loop spans 15 amino acids. V was pared by 1 base and J by 6 bases, with 3 bases of the junction left unmatched. Per germline, CDR1 SGHRS and CDR2 YFSETQ. The CDR3 sequence: CASSLLAGVAGELFF. The CDR3 DNA reads as TGCGCCAGCAGCTTGCTAGCGGGAGTGGCCGGGGAGCTGTTTTTT.

The genes are TRBV2 and TRBJ1-2; 7 nucleotides align to TRBD1. The CDR3 sequence is 15 residues long. In germline, CDR1 is SNHLY, CDR2 FYNNEI. The ends lost 8 bases at V and 1 base at J; junction bases unmatched: 10. The CDR3 sequence is CASGDEGAFNYGYTF. The CDR3 DNA reads TGTGCCAGCGGGGACGAGGGGGCCTTTAACTATGGCTACACCTTC.

This chain uses TRBV6-4 with TRBJ2-6, with 7 bases aligning to TRBD1. Germline V gives CDR1 MRHNA, CDR2 SNTAGT. The CDR3 sequence is 17 residues long. Trimming cost V 4 bases and J 4 bases; bases outside gene matches: 10. This CDR3 is CASSGGEGASGANVLTF. In DNA form, the CDR3 reads TGTGCCAGCAGTGGGGGAGAGGGGGCGTCGGGGGCCAACGTCCTGACTTTC.

The chain uses TRBV25-1 and TRBJ1-1; 7 bases map to TRBD1. J gave up 0 bases and V 5 bases, and 9 bases lay outside the gene matches. The germline CDR1 and CDR2 sequences are MGHDK and SYGVNS. There are 16 residues in the CDR3. The CDR3, as DNA: TGTGCCAGCAGTCCCTTCGGGACAGTATTGAACACTGAAGCTTTCTTT. Translated: CASSPFGTVLNTEAFF.

This clone showed up just a few times. This rearrangement joins TRBV7-3 to TRBJ2-3; D is possibly TRBD2 (5 bases). CDR1 SGHTA and CDR2 FQGTGA come from the germline V gene. Trimming took 5 bases from V and 2 from J, leaving 8 bases between them. There are 13 residues in the CDR3. In DNA, the CDR3 is TGTGCCAGCAGCCGGGATAACACAGATACGCAGTATTTT. This translates into CASSRDNTDTQYF.